The 25 T cell receptor beta chains given below trace back to one sample, sequenced in a study of blood T cell repertoires in COVID-19. Measured with immunoSEQ multiplex PCR; TCRdb has only the in-frame clones, and not every one. Among about 290,000 clones listed, under 90% were seen once. Sequences were obtained from PBMCs or T cells enriched from blood (not recorded which). The origin of the receptors is a middle-aged woman who had recovered from COVID-19.

The genes are TRBV19 and TRBJ2-5; no reliable D call. Germline values: CDR1 LNHDA, CDR2 SQIVND (reference sequence). V dropped 1 base and J dropped 5 bases, with 20 bases sitting between them. This CDR3 contains 17 residues. This CDR3 is CASSIGSGRVGQETQYF. CDR3 nucleotides: TGTGCCAGTAGTATAGGGTCCGGCCGGGTAGGTCAGGAGACCCAGTACTTC.

The chain couples TRBV5-1 to TRBJ1-2; D might be TRBD1 (6 bases). Trimming stripped 4 bases from V and 4 bases from J, with 11 bases between. Germline lookup yields CDR1 SGHRS and CDR2 YFSETQ. The CDR3 is made up of 13 amino acids. CDR3 loop: CASSTTGLYGYTF. CDR3 coding DNA: TGCGCCAGCAGCACCACAGGGCTCTATGGCTACACCTTC.

The genes are TRBV19 and TRBJ2-5; no definite D call. V lost 5 bases and J lost 7, with 17 bases in between. The CDR3 runs 14 residues. Germline values: CDR1 LNHDA, CDR2 SQIVND (reference sequence). Written as DNA, the CDR3 is TGTGCCAGTAGTCCAGACTCTCTTTCTGGGACCCAGTACTTC. Its translation: CASSPDSLSGTQYF.

The chain uses TRBV19 and TRBJ1-2; D is ambiguous. CDR1 is LNHDA, CDR2 SQIVND, per germline (reference sequence). V lost 4 bases and J lost 4, with 7 bases in between. This CDR3 comprises 12 residues. The CDR3 is CASSRDVYGYTF. CDR3 DNA sequence: TGTGCCAGTAGTAGAGACGTCTATGGCTACACCTTC.

J is TRBJ1-1 and V is TRBV6-5; D is unresolved. The V end was cut by 4 bases, the J end by 4 bases, with 13 bases between. CDR3 length: 14 residues. In germline, CDR1 is MNHEY, CDR2 SVGAGI. As DNA, the CDR3 is TGTGCCAGCAGTTCCTTGGGAGGGAGCACTGAAGCTTTCTTT. Its translation: CASSSLGGSTEAFF.

This chain uses TRBV11-3 with TRBJ2-1, with 12 bases matching TRBD1. CDR1 SGHNT and CDR2 YENEEA come from the germline V gene. V dropped 3 bases and J dropped 4; count of bases not matched to a gene: 7. The CDR3 is made up of 17 amino acids. CDR3 region: CASSFGTGGFRYNEQFF. The CDR3 region has the DNA TGTGCCAGCAGCTTCGGGACAGGGGGCTTTAGGTACAATGAGCAGTTCTTC.

The V call is TRBV19, the J call TRBJ1-1; the D is unclear. The CDR3 totals 15 residues. Germline CDR1 and CDR2: LNHDA and SQIVND (reference sequence). The germline V and J ends were trimmed by 9 bases and 5 bases, with 22 bases remaining between them. In DNA, the CDR3 is TGTGCCAGCCGAAAGGAGGTTTTTGAGATGACTGAAGCTTTCTTT. Amino acid sequence: CASRKEVFEMTEAFF.

The genes are TRBV7-2 and TRBJ2-5, with D tentatively TRBD2 (6 bases). Germline CDR1 SGHTA, CDR2 FQGNSA. CDR3 length: 14 residues. V was cut by 1 base and J by 5 bases, with 11 bases left in between. DNA for the CDR3: TGTGCCAGCAGCTTAGGGGGCGGAGGGGAGACCCAGTACTTC. It is translated as CASSLGGGGETQYF.

This clone was found once. This chain connects TRBV7-8 to TRBJ2-6; 8 positions match TRBD1. Trimming cost V 2 bases and J 4 bases; bases outside gene matches: 7. The CDR3 spans 17 residues. The germline gives CDR1 SGHVS, CDR2 FQNEAQ. The CDR3 region is CASSLLDRGSGANVLTF. DNA for the CDR3: TGTGCCAGCAGCTTACTCGACAGGGGCTCGGGGGCCAACGTCCTGACTTTC.

Here the CDR3 DNA reads TGCGCCAGCAGCTTGGTCACAACTAATGAAAAACTGTTTTTT. It is translated as CASSLVTTNEKLFF. The chain carries TRBV5-1 and TRBJ1-4; unclear D gene. Trimming took off 0 bases at V and 0 bases at J, with 3 bases between the two ends. The length of the CDR3 is 14 residues. The germline gives CDR1 SGHRS, CDR2 YFSETQ.

The V call is TRBV12-3 or TRBV12-4, the J call TRBJ1-5; D unresolved. The CDR3 totals 13 residues. Trimming removed 8 bases from V and 1 base from J, with 9 bases in between. Here the CDR3 DNA reads TGTGCCAGCTCTGCGGGCAGCAATCAGCCCCAGCATTTT. It specifies CASSAGSNQPQHF.

This chain uses TRBV2 with TRBJ1-1, with D tentatively TRBD1 (5 bases). From germline, CDR1 is SNHLY and CDR2 FYNNEI. Trimming stripped 11 bases from V and 0 bases from J, with 13 bases between. The CDR3 length is 13 residues. In DNA, the CDR3 is TGTGCCGGGACGGGGGGGGTGAACACTGAAGCTTTCTTT. The encoded protein is CAGTGGVNTEAFF.

The chain uses TRBV3-1 (or the pseudogene TRBV3-2) and TRBJ2-2; unclear D gene. The V gene's germline CDR1 is LGHDT and CDR2 YNNKEL (reference sequence). This CDR3 has 14 residues. Trimming cost V 1 base and J 5 bases, with 8 bases left between them. The CDR3 region is CASSQVTHTGELFF. In DNA form, the CDR3 reads TGTGCCAGCAGCCAAGTAACTCATACCGGGGAGCTGTTTTTT.

The J gene is TRBJ2-5, the V gene TRBV29-1, with D possibly TRBD1 on 6 matching bases. CDR1 and CDR2 (germline): SQVTM, ANQGSEA. Trimming took off 5 bases at V and 3 bases at J, with 13 bases between the two ends. This CDR3 comprises 13 residues. The CDR3 nucleotides are TGCAGCGTTTTCGGACAGCCTAAAGAGACCCAGTACTTC. This codes for CSVFGQPKETQYF.

The chain has TRBV14 and TRBJ2-3; D possibly corresponds to TRBD2 (5 bases). Trimming cost V 4 bases and J 1 base, with 15 bases left between them. Germline V gene data show CDR1 as SGHDN and CDR2 as FVKESK. CDR3 length: 16 amino acids. The chain's CDR3 is CASSREPLGGTDTQYF. CDR3 nucleotide sequence: TGTGCCAGCAGCCGAGAGCCCTTGGGAGGCACAGATACGCAGTATTTT. Drawing the rest from reference TRBV14 and TRBJ2-3, the complete variable domain is EAGVTQFPSHSVIEKGQTVTLRCDPISGHDNLYWYRRVMGKEIKFLLHFVKESKQDESGMPNNRFLAERTGGTYSTLKVQPAELEDSGVYFCASSREPLGGTDTQYFGPGTRLTVL.

V gene TRBV19 combines with J gene TRBJ2-1, with 10 bases that match TRBD2. The length of the CDR3 is 15 residues. The trim removed 5 bases at V and 3 bases at J, leaving 4 bases unmatched. Looked up from germline, CDR1 is LNHDA and CDR2 is SQIVND (reference sequence). The chain's CDR3 is CASSLAGGVYNEQFF. Here the CDR3 DNA reads TGTGCCAGTAGTTTAGCGGGGGGAGTCTACAATGAGCAGTTCTTC.

The rearrangement uses TRBV9 and TRBJ1-6; TRBD1 agrees at 8 bases. V gave up 0 bases and J gave up 5 bases; unmatched junction bases: 7. Germline V gene lookup returns CDR1 SGDLS and CDR2 YYNGEE. The CDR3 runs 17 residues. The chain's CDR3 is CASSVGLAGGDNSPLHF. The DNA of the CDR3 is TGTGCCAGCAGCGTAGGTCTGGCAGGGGGCGATAATTCACCCCTCCACTTT. The full variable domain, its missing parts supplied by reference TRBV9 and TRBJ1-6, is DSGVTQTPKHLITATGQRVTLRCSPRSGDLSVYWYQQSLDQGLQFLIQYYNGEERAKGNILERFSAQQFPDLHSELNLSSLELGDSALYFCASSVGLAGGDNSPLHFGNGTRLTVT.

CDR3 amino acids: CSVEGFTSGTHYEQYF. The CDR3 bases are TGCAGCGTTGAAGGTTTTACTAGCGGGACCCACTACGAGCAGTACTTC. V usage is TRBV29-1 and J usage is TRBJ2-7; 10 nucleotides align to TRBD2. The CDR3 has 16 amino acids. Germline trimming cut 1 base from V and 3 bases from J; bases unmatched to any gene: 9. Germline values: CDR1 SQVTM, CDR2 ANQGSEA.

The chain combines TRBV5-4 with TRBJ1-1, with TRBD1 as a possible D gene (5 bases). This CDR3 has 15 amino acids. Per the germline V gene, CDR1 is SGHNT and CDR2 is YYREEE (reference sequence). V dropped 0 bases and J dropped 1 base, with 10 bases sitting between them. The CDR3 reads CASSLATGPNTEAFF. For the CDR3, the DNA is TGTGCCAGCAGCTTGGCTACAGGCCCGAACACTGAAGCTTTCTTT.

The chain combines TRBV19 with TRBJ1-1, with 7 positions matching TRBD1. The CDR3 covers 14 residues. Germline V gene lookup returns CDR1 LNHDA and CDR2 SQIVND (reference sequence). Unmatched junction bases numbered 4, after V lost 6 bases and J lost 0 bases. The CDR3 DNA is TGTGCCAGTAGCGCCGGGACAGTGAACACTGAAGCTTTCTTT. It specifies CASSAGTVNTEAFF.

This clone appeared once. The chain links TRBV18 to TRBJ2-2; TRBD2 matches 8 bases. V was clipped by 6 bases and J by 4 bases; unmatched bases: 4. There are 14 residues in the CDR3. CDR1 is KGHSH and CDR2 is LQKENI in the germline V gene. The CDR3 loop reads CASSPAGGTGELFF. The CDR3 coding sequence is TGTGCCAGCTCGCCTGCGGGAGGCACCGGGGAGCTGTTTTTT.

V is TRBV7-9 and J is TRBJ2-1, with D perhaps matching TRBD2 (5 bases). V lost 3 bases to trimming and J lost 7 bases, with 10 bases between them. The germline V gene has CDR1 SEHNR and CDR2 FQNEAQ (reference sequence). The CDR3 has 13 residues. The DNA of the CDR3 is TGTGCCAGCAGCTTGTTCGAGGGAAATGAGCAGTTCTTC. It specifies CASSLFEGNEQFF.

CDR3 residues: CASSRDGEANEKLFF. The CDR3 nucleotides are TGCGCCAGCAGCAGGGATGGGGAGGCTAATGAAAAACTGTTTTTT. The chain has TRBV5-1 and TRBJ1-4; D is unclear. The length of the CDR3 is 15 residues. Trimming shortened V by 4 bases and J by 3 bases, and 13 bases separated the two germline ends. The germline V gene has CDR1 SGHRS and CDR2 YFSETQ.

The V and J genes are TRBV2 and TRBJ2-7; a weak D match, TRBD2 (6 bases). Per germline, CDR1 SNHLY and CDR2 FYNNEI. Trimming removed 6 bases at V and 4 bases at J, with 19 bases between. The CDR3 runs 15 residues. The CDR3 nucleotides read TGTGCCAGCAGAGAACCGGGACTCTCTAATTACGAGCAGTACTTC. It translates to CASREPGLSNYEQYF. Using reference TRBV2 and TRBJ2-7 for the parts outside the CDR3, the full variable domain is EPEVTQTPSHQVTQMGQEVILRCVPISNHLYFYWYRQILGQKVEFLVSFYNNEISEKSEIFDDQFSVERPDGSNFTLKIRSTKLEDSAMYFCASREPGLSNYEQYFGPGTRLTVT.

The CDR3 protein is CASSPRTDYSNYGYTF. CDR3 DNA sequence: TGCGCCAGCAGCCCTCGGACGGACTACTCCAACTATGGCTACACCTTC. The gene calls are TRBV4-1 and TRBJ1-2, with D unresolved. Trimming pared 4 bases from V and 2 bases from J, leaving 17 bases between. Germline V gene sequence: CDR1 MGHRA, CDR2 YSYEKL. CDR3 length: 16 residues.